The 28 T cell receptor beta chains in this list originate from one sample, sequenced in a study of control samples from healthy donors and cancer patients. Method: immunoSEQ multiplex PCR; TCRdb's copy keeps in-frame clones and lacks some. Of roughly 130,000 clones listed, roughly 92% are singletons. The sample comprised blood. The receptors were gathered from a man between 25 and 39 years old in good health.

In DNA form, the CDR3 reads TGTGCCAGCAGTCCGAACCCGGAAGATTCACCCCTCCACTTT. This gives the protein CASSPNPEDSPLHF. The chain couples TRBV6-5 to TRBJ1-6; D remains unclear. CDR1 is MNHEY, CDR2 SVGAGI, per germline. V was trimmed by 5 bases and J by 8 bases, leaving 13 bases between them. This CDR3 comprises 14 residues.

The chain has TRBV6-2 or TRBV6-3 and TRBJ1-1; D is undetermined. V was trimmed by 2 bases and J by 7 bases, leaving 11 bases between them. Germline-derived CDR1 and CDR2 are MNHEY and SVGEGT. This CDR3 has 13 amino acids. CDR3 sequence: CASSYLAWGEAFF. CDR3 sequence (DNA): TGTGCCAGCAGTTACCTAGCATGGGGTGAAGCTTTCTTT.

The chain recombines TRBV9 with TRBJ2-2, with 10 bases aligning to TRBD1. Germline V lookup: CDR1 SGDLS, CDR2 YYNGEE. This CDR3 contains 15 residues. The ends lost 1 base at V and 7 bases at J; junction bases unmatched: 4. CDR3 nucleotides: TGTGCCAGCAGCGTATTCGGGACAGGGGTCGGGGAGCTGTTTTTT. Encoded protein: CASSVFGTGVGELFF.

The chain has TRBV3-1 (or the pseudogene TRBV3-2) and TRBJ1-3; a possible D gene is TRBD1 (5 bases). The germline V and J ends were trimmed by 0 bases and 2 bases, with 8 bases remaining between them. CDR1 LGHDT and CDR2 YNNKEL come from the germline V gene (reference sequence). This CDR3 comprises 15 residues. The CDR3 nucleotides are TGTGCCAGCAGCCAAGATCCAGGGACTGGAAACACCATATATTTT. Its protein product is CASSQDPGTGNTIYF.

The chain has TRBV9 and TRBJ1-1, with TRBD1 matching 9 bases. Germline lookup yields CDR1 SGDLS and CDR2 YYNGEE. The V gene end was trimmed by 0 bases and the J gene end by 6 bases; junction bases not matched to a gene: 3. The CDR3 sequence is 14 residues long. The CDR3 loop reads CASSVEQGASEAFF. CDR3 in DNA: TGTGCCAGCAGCGTAGAACAGGGGGCCTCTGAAGCTTTCTTT.

J is TRBJ1-6 and V is TRBV28, with D possibly TRBD1 on 6 matching bases. CDR1 is MDHEN and CDR2 is SYDVKM in the germline V gene. The CDR3 is made up of 19 amino acids. With 3 bases removed from V and 0 bases from J, the gap between germline ends came to 18 bases. DNA for the CDR3: TGTGCCAGCAGTTTCCGGCTCAGAAGGGGGTACTCCTATAATTCACCCCTCCACTTT. It encodes CASSFRLRRGYSYNSPLHF.

This chain links TRBV6-4 with TRBJ2-1; perhaps TRBD2 as D (7 bases). CDR3 length: 14 residues. Trimming took 3 bases from V and 6 from J, leaving 12 bases between them. The germline CDR1 and CDR2 sequences are MRHNA and SNTAGT. CDR3 nucleotide sequence: TGTGCCAGCAGTGAGCAGGGAGGGGGCAATGAGCAGTTCTTC. It codes for CASSEQGGGNEQFF.

J is TRBJ2-5 and V is TRBV5-1, with 7 bases that match TRBD1. The CDR3 is made up of 15 amino acids. Germline V gene sequence: CDR1 SGHRS, CDR2 YFSETQ. V was clipped by 0 bases and J by 6 bases; unmatched bases: 8. CDR3 loop: CASSLEGGVLKTQYF. CDR3 DNA: TGCGCCAGCAGCTTGGAAGGGGGCGTTTTAAAGACCCAGTACTTC.

This chain joins TRBV2 and TRBJ2-5; TRBD2 matches at 8 bases. The CDR3 spans 17 residues. Trimming took 3 bases from V and 4 from J; bases not matched to a gene: 13. Germline CDR1 and CDR2: SNHLY and FYNNEI. CDR3: CASSDTYNQLAGETQYF. As DNA, the CDR3 is TGTGCCAGCAGTGACACCTATAACCAGCTAGCGGGAGAGACCCAGTACTTC. Looking up the rest from reference TRBV2 and TRBJ2-5 gives the full variable domain: EPEVTQTPSHQVTQMGQEVILRCVPISNHLYFYWYRQILGQKVEFLVSFYNNEISEKSEIFDDQFSVERPDGSNFTLKIRSTKLEDSAMYFCASSDTYNQLAGETQYFGPGTRLLVL.

The V gene is TRBV30, the J gene TRBJ2-1; TRBD2 matches at 9 bases. Trimming removed 4 bases from V and 6 bases from J; junction bases left unmatched: 4. CDR1 is GTSNPN, CDR2 SVGIG, per germline (reference sequence). This CDR3 contains 13 residues. In DNA, the CDR3 is TGTGCCTGGACTAGCGGGGCCCGCAATGAGCAGTTCTTC. Translating gives CAWTSGARNEQFF.

V is TRBV11-3 and J is TRBJ1-1; maybe TRBD1 (6 bases). The V gene's germline CDR1 is SGHNT and CDR2 YENEEA. The CDR3 has 13 residues. V was trimmed by 4 bases and J by 4 bases, leaving 10 bases between them. Written as DNA, the CDR3 is TGTGCCAGCAGCTCAACAGGGAGCACTGAAGCTTTCTTT. It yields the protein CASSSTGSTEAFF.

The CDR3 spells CASSHSRGVDEQFF. As DNA, the CDR3 is TGTGCCAGCAGTCACTCCAGGGGAGTCGATGAGCAGTTCTTC. This chain joins TRBV2 and TRBJ2-1; TRBD1 might be the D (6 bases). The CDR3 spans 14 residues. Germline V CDR1 and CDR2: SNHLY, FYNNEI. V lost 5 bases to trimming and J lost 8 bases, with 16 bases between them.

V usage is TRBV27 and J usage is TRBJ2-1, with D perhaps matching TRBD1 (5 bases). Between the trimmed V and J ends, which lost 9 bases and 2 bases, there was a span of 17 bases. Germline-derived CDR1 and CDR2 are MNHEY and SMNVEV (reference sequence). CDR3 length: 15 residues. The CDR3 nucleotides read TGTGCCAGAGGGTTGCAAGACAGCACCTACAATGAGCAGTTCTTC. Its translation is CARGLQDSTYNEQFF.

The count of this clone is one. This chain joins TRBV7-9 and TRBJ2-1; 14 bases line up with TRBD2. This CDR3 is built from 17 residues. V lost 5 bases and J lost 12; bases outside the gene matches: 15. CDR1 and CDR2 from the germline V gene are SEHNR and FQNEAQ (reference sequence). The CDR3 nucleotides are TGTGCCAGCAGCCGCAGGGATGGGACTAGCGGGAGATCTGTGCAGTTCTTC. Residues: CASSRRDGTSGRSVQFF.

V usage is TRBV7-2 and J usage is TRBJ2-3, with 13 bases lining up with TRBD2. Per germline, CDR1 SGHTA and CDR2 FQGNSA. This CDR3 spans 16 amino acids. After removal of 5 bases from V and 5 bases from J, the junction contained 7 bases not matched to a gene. The DNA of the CDR3 is TGTGCCAGCAGCCCACGGACTAGCGGGAGTGTAGATACGCAGTATTTT. It specifies CASSPRTSGSVDTQYF.

The chain uses TRBV12-3 or TRBV12-4 and TRBJ2-3; D is ambiguous. This CDR3 contains 13 residues. V was cut by 3 bases and J by 1 base, with 5 bases left in between. The CDR3 coding sequence is TGTGCCAGCAGTTTTGGGGGCACAGATACGCAGTATTTT. As protein: CASSFGGTDTQYF.

V usage is TRBV13 and J usage is TRBJ2-5; 10 bases line up with TRBD1. This CDR3 contains 15 residues. Germline CDR1 and CDR2: PRHDT and FYEKMQ (reference sequence). The trim removed 2 bases at V and 8 bases at J, leaving 8 bases unmatched. The CDR3 spells CASSLRTGGFGTQYF. The CDR3 DNA sequence: TGTGCCAGCAGCTTACGGACAGGGGGTTTCGGAACCCAGTACTTC.

In its sample, this clone was seen once. The CDR3 reads CASSGDPYYGYTF. In nucleotides, the CDR3 is TGTGCCAGCAGTGGGGACCCCTACTATGGCTACACCTTC. The V call is TRBV2, the J call TRBJ1-2, with a tentative D call TRBD1 (5 bases). The CDR3 has 13 residues. Germline lookup yields CDR1 SNHLY and CDR2 FYNNEI. V dropped 4 bases and J dropped 3 bases, with 9 bases sitting between them.

The rearrangement links TRBV27 to TRBJ1-6; D may be TRBD1 (5 bases). Trimming shortened V by 3 bases and J by 14 bases, and 8 bases separated the two germline ends. The CDR3 has 11 amino acids. Germline CDR1 MNHEY, CDR2 SMNVEV (reference sequence). The CDR3 loop is CASSLGGTLHF. CDR3 bases: TGTGCCAGCAGTTTGGGGGGGACCCTCCACTTT.

The chain employs TRBV11-2 and TRBJ2-7; D remains unclear. The V end was cut by 0 bases, the J end by 3 bases, with 3 bases between. There are 12 residues in the CDR3. CDR1 is SGHAT, CDR2 FQNNGV, per germline. The CDR3: CASSLDIYEQYF. CDR3 nucleotides: TGTGCCAGCAGCTTAGACATCTACGAGCAGTACTTC. The full variable domain, rest sourced from reference TRBV11-2 and TRBJ2-7, is EAGVAQSPRYKIIEKRQSVAFWCNPISGHATLYWYQQILGQGPKLLIQFQNNGVVDDSQLPKDRFSAERLKGVDSTLKIQPAKLEDSAVYLCASSLDIYEQYFGPGTRLTVT.

The gene calls are TRBV25-1 and TRBJ2-7; 11 bases are shared with TRBD2. Germline CDR1 is MGHDK and CDR2 is SYGVNS. V lost 3 bases and J lost 4; bases outside the gene matches: 5. CDR3 length: 15 amino acids. CDR3 protein: CASSDASGRIYEQYF. DNA for the CDR3: TGTGCCAGCAGTGACGCTAGCGGGAGGATATACGAGCAGTACTTC.

The chain is built from TRBV28 and TRBJ1-2, with D tentatively TRBD1 (6 bases). The CDR3 length is 14 residues. Germline V gene lookup returns CDR1 MDHEN and CDR2 SYDVKM. The V gene lost 3 bases and the J gene lost 4 bases, with 12 bases spanning the gap. In DNA form, the CDR3 reads TGTGCCAGCAGTTTGGAGACAGGAGTCTATGGCTACACCTTC. Translated: CASSLETGVYGYTF.

The chain joins TRBV28 to TRBJ2-7; 11 positions agree with TRBD2. From germline, CDR1 is MDHEN and CDR2 SYDVKM. CDR3 length equals 15 residues. The ends lost 2 bases at V and 3 bases at J; junction bases unmatched: 3. The CDR3 loop is CASSLRLAGGYEQYF. For the CDR3, the DNA is TGTGCCAGCAGTTTAAGGCTAGCGGGAGGCTACGAGCAGTACTTC.

V and J are TRBV6-2 or TRBV6-3 and TRBJ2-7; tentatively, D is TRBD1 (5 bases). Germline loops: CDR1 MNHEY, CDR2 SVGEGT. This CDR3 is 13 amino acids long. Trimming shortened V by 5 bases and J by 3 bases, and 11 bases separated the two germline ends. CDR3 loop: CASSRQTNYEQYF. CDR3 nucleotides: TGTGCCAGCAGTAGACAGACGAACTACGAGCAGTACTTC.

This chain connects TRBV7-9 to TRBJ1-2; tentative D call: TRBD1 (6 bases). The length of the CDR3 is 15 residues. Germline-derived CDR1 and CDR2 are SEHNR and FQNEAQ (reference sequence). The V gene lost 2 bases and the J gene lost 8 bases, with 18 bases spanning the gap. CDR3 sequence: CASSLNPAGAGGYTF. The CDR3 region has the DNA TGTGCCAGCAGCTTAAATCCTGCAGGGGCTGGGGGCTACACCTTC.

The chain uses TRBV6-5 and TRBJ1-2; D possibly corresponds to TRBD1 (5 bases). The germline V gene has CDR1 MNHEY and CDR2 SVGAGI. Trimming took 4 bases from V and 4 from J, leaving 7 bases between them. The CDR3 contains 12 residues. The CDR3 region has the DNA TGTGCCAGCAGTTTCCAGGGCTATGGCTACACCTTC. This gives the protein CASSFQGYGYTF.

The CDR3 sequence: CASSLRRGSTYEQYF. CDR3 nucleotide sequence: TGTGCCAGCAGCTTGAGACGAGGTTCGACCTACGAGCAGTACTTC. This rearrangement joins TRBV5-6 to TRBJ2-7; D is uncertain. With 1 base removed from V and 2 bases from J, the gap between germline ends came to 13 bases. The CDR3 totals 15 residues. CDR1 SGHDT and CDR2 YYEEEE come from the germline V gene.

The chain employs TRBV30 and TRBJ1-5; the D is unclear. V lost 0 bases and J 1 base, leaving 4 bases between the germline ends. CDR1 is GTSNPN and CDR2 is SVGIG in the germline V gene (reference sequence). The CDR3 sequence is 13 residues long. This CDR3 is CAWSVSSNQPQHF. Written as DNA, the CDR3 is TGTGCCTGGAGTGTAAGCAGCAATCAGCCCCAGCATTTT. The variable domain in full, completed from reference TRBV30 and TRBJ1-5, reads SQTIHQWPATLVQPVGSPLSLECTVEGTSNPNLYWYRQAAGRGLQLLFYSVGIGQISSEVPQNLSASRPQDRQFILSSKKLLLSDSGFYLCAWSVSSNQPQHFGDGTRLSIL.